The sequence of this T cell receptor (beta chain) was determined in a study of cytomegalovirus exposure and HLA in healthy donors. Study findings and constraints: The study assumed roughly uniform donor sequencing depth for presence/absence analyses. With DRB1 most and HLA-C fewest, TCR association rates differed between HLA loci in a later analysis.

Losses at the gene ends were 1 base for V and 3 bases for J; bases not matched to a gene: 2. The CDR3 length is 14 residues. The germline V gene encodes CDR1 SGHTA and CDR2 FQGNSA. PCR involved 60 Vbeta and 13 Jbeta primers. The data were produced by immunoSEQ multiplex PCR, yet TCRdb's version contains in-frame clones alone and is incomplete. The sample holds over 200,000 clones; about three quarters are singletons and the top ten take around 2.9%. Concerning this clone itself: Its antigen remains unknown.

Source material: PBMCs. The receptor was isolated from a woman aged 55-69 years in good health and CMV-seropositive. The J gene is TRBJ2-7, the V gene TRBV7-2; 8 bases are a match to TRBD1. The CDR3 nucleotides read TGTGCCAGCAGCTTAGGGACAGGGAACTACGAGCAGTACTTC. It is translated as CASSLGTGNYEQYF.